Listed here is a single T cell receptor beta chain. Its antigen is undetermined. The sample is drawn from a study of cytotoxic CD8 clonotypes in ibrutinib-treated CLL. Study-level background: Response samples followed a median about 12 months of treatment, range 6 to 36.

Study observations and caveats: The clonality rise at ibrutinib response reflected private clonotype expansion. At the start, clonality exceeded age-matched healthy donors and followed circulating CD8+ T-cell counts.

Sequenced by immunoSEQ multiplex PCR; TCRdb stores in-frame clones only, minus some. The sample lists more than 200,000 clones; 70% were seen once. The receptor was derived from a human donor with chronic lymphocytic leukemia. Sample: PBMCs, taken after 24 months of ibrutinib treatment.

This CDR3 reads CATGGGPYGYTF. In DNA, the CDR3 is TGTGCCACCGGGGGGGGCCCCTATGGCTACACCTTC. V is TRBV9 and J is TRBJ1-2, with D maybe TRBD1 (6 bases). This CDR3 is built from 12 residues. V was clipped by 9 bases and J by 4 bases, with 13 bases between them. The V gene's germline CDR1 is SGDLS and CDR2 YYNGEE.